The source of this TCR beta chain is a study of blood T cells in healthy people across ages. Looking at the study overall: Per every two T cells, about one barcoded beta molecule was captured by template switching.

General study findings and limits: Any changes in expanded clonotypes were possibly confounded, as donor CMV status remained unknown. Per million T cells, TCR beta diversity dropped about linearly as age rose.

This clonotype occurred a few times. Its antigen is unidentified. Whenever a sample was processed, at least 6 million PBMCs were isolated. CDR3 length equals 13 residues. Germline lookup yields CDR1 SGHRS and CDR2 YFSETQ. The J segment lost 2 bases and the V segment lost 6 bases, leaving 5 bases of the junction unmatched. A second PCR, run for roughly 7 to 11 cycles, used a sample-barcoded 5' primer plus a J-beta primer mix. TCRdb re-analysed the 5' RACE reads in MiXCR, keeping a single row per CDR3 protein. The repertoire holds about 780,000 distinct CDR3 sequences, with less than 60% as singletons. The genes are TRBV5-1 and TRBJ2-7, with 7 bases aligning to TRBD2. Sequencing used blood. This receptor was identified in an older man in good health. CDR3 sequence (DNA): TGCGCCAGCACGACAGCGGGAACCTACGAGCAGTACTTC. Translating it yields CASTTAGTYEQYF.